This TCR beta chain was sequenced for a study of CXCR3-negative and CXCR3-positive naive CD8 T cells. About this clonotype itself: Its antigen is unknown.

The authors prepared UMI-labeled TRB cDNA libraries by 5' RACE. TCRdb re-called the 5' RACE reads and catalogs CDR3 proteins one per entry, DNA excluded. The ten most abundant clones cover 0.62% of a sample with under 90,000 distinct CDR3 sequences. General observations from the study: Relative to CXCR3-negative naive cells, CXCR3-positive naive cells had more hydrophobic TRB CDR3s.

The CDR3 spans 15 residues. Germline-derived CDR1 and CDR2 are LGHDT and YNNKEL (reference sequence). The material sequenced was naive CXCR3+ CD8+ T cells from blood. Subset specified: CD45RO-CCR7+CD27+CD95- naive CD8+ T cells expressing CXCR3 (TNR3+). The receptor's source is a human donor in good health. Some clones in this sample may be carry-over from other donors' samples. This chain links TRBV3-1 with TRBJ1-1; TCRdb's assignment of TRBD1 cannot be checked, as there is no DNA. The chain's CDR3 is CASTRQGRLDTEAFF. The full variable domain, with the rest looked up from reference TRBV3-1 and TRBJ1-1, is DTAVSQTPKYLVTQMGNDKSIKCEQNLGHDTMYWYKQDSKKFLKIMFSYNNKELIINETVPNRFSPKSPDKAHLNLHINSLELGDSAVYFCASTRQGRLDTEAFFGQGTRLTVV.